The 17 T cell receptor beta chains below come from one sample, sequenced in a study of blood T cell repertoires in COVID-19. Measured with immunoSEQ multiplex PCR; TCRdb has only the in-frame clones, and not every one. The table lists around 200,000 clones, 85% to 90% of them singletons. Sequencing was carried out using PBMCs or T cells enriched from blood (not recorded which). The source is a man aged 30-40 years who had recovered from COVID-19.

This chain connects TRBV28 to TRBJ2-4, with TRBD1 identical over 9 bases. The germline V gene encodes CDR1 MDHEN and CDR2 SYDVKM. The CDR3 has 17 residues. V lost 2 bases, J lost 1 base, and 6 bases stayed unmatched. CDR3 coding DNA: TGTGCCAGCAGTTTAAGGACAGGGGTGGGGGCCAAAAACATTCAGTACTTC. It yields the protein CASSLRTGVGAKNIQYF.

The chain couples TRBV7-6 to TRBJ2-7, with TRBD1 as a possible D gene (5 bases). The germline V and J ends were trimmed by 1 base and 7 bases, with 17 bases remaining between them. Germline V gives CDR1 SGHVS, CDR2 FNYEAQ. The CDR3 covers 15 residues. The DNA for the CDR3 is TGTGCCAGCAGCTTAGTTGGGGCGCAAATAACGGAGCAGTACTTC. The encoded protein is CASSLVGAQITEQYF.

The V and J genes are TRBV29-1 and TRBJ2-6, with TRBD1 identical over 7 bases. The CDR3 has 15 residues. V lost 6 bases and J lost 0; bases outside the gene matches: 5. Germline CDR1 reads SQVTM; CDR2 reads ANQGSEA. CDR3 loop: CSVGQVISGANVLTF. CDR3 coding DNA: TGCAGCGTAGGACAGGTCATCTCTGGGGCCAACGTCCTGACTTTC.

As to this clone: This specimen includes other DNA sequences encoding the same CDR3. The J gene is TRBJ1-1, the V gene TRBV30; 7 bases match TRBD1. V lost 5 bases to trimming and J lost 0 bases; unmatched junction nucleotides: 3. Germline-derived CDR1 and CDR2 are GTSNPN and SVGIG (reference sequence). The CDR3 runs 13 residues. The CDR3 bases are TGTGCCTGGTCAGGGGGGATGAACACTGAAGCTTTCTTT. Protein sequence: CAWSGGMNTEAFF. The full variable domain, completed using reference TRBV30 and TRBJ1-1, is SQTIHQWPATLVQPVGSPLSLECTVEGTSNPNLYWYRQAAGRGLQLLFYSVGIGQISSEVPQNLSASRPQDRQFILSSKKLLLSDSGFYLCAWSGGMNTEAFFGQGTRLTVV.

The genes are TRBV4-3 and TRBJ2-7, with 8 bases identical to TRBD2. Per germline, CDR1 LGHNA and CDR2 YSLEER. The junction had 6 bases not matched to a gene; V was cut back by 4 bases and J by 4 bases. The CDR3 spans 14 residues. The CDR3 here is CASSLREGWYEQYF. The CDR3 DNA is TGCGCCAGCAGCCTACGGGAGGGTTGGTACGAGCAGTACTTC.

The V gene is TRBV4-2, the J gene TRBJ1-2; 7 nucleotides agree with TRBD1. The V segment lost 1 base and the J segment 0 bases; nucleotides outside the gene matches: 8. The V gene's germline CDR1 is LGHNA and CDR2 YNFKEQ. The CDR3 is 17 amino acids. The CDR3 DNA reads TGTGCCAGCAGCCAAGGGCTGACAGGGACTGCTAACTATGGCTACACCTTC. As protein: CASSQGLTGTANYGYTF.

V and J are TRBV18 and TRBJ2-5; TRBD1 is a possible D gene (5 bases). Germline V gives CDR1 KGHSH, CDR2 LQKENI. The CDR3 covers 13 residues. Trimming left V 3 bases short and J 4 bases short, with 9 bases between. The CDR3 DNA follows: TGTGCCAGCTCACCTTGGCAGGGAGAGACCCAGTACTTC. As protein: CASSPWQGETQYF.

At least ten counts were recorded for this clone. V gene TRBV5-5 combines with J gene TRBJ2-1; 12 bases align to TRBD1. The CDR3 is 16 amino acids. With V trimmed by 4 bases and J by 7 bases, 9 bases remained unmatched. CDR1 SGHKS and CDR2 YYEKEE come from the germline V gene (reference sequence). CDR3: CASSIPGQGAINEQFF. In nucleotides, the CDR3 is TGTGCCAGCAGCATACCGGGACAGGGGGCCATTAATGAGCAGTTCTTC.

J is TRBJ2-5 and V is TRBV27; no reliable D call. V dropped 5 bases and J dropped 0 bases, with 4 bases sitting between them. Germline CDR1 and CDR2: MNHEY and SMNVEV (reference sequence). This CDR3 comprises 12 residues. CDR3 coding DNA: TGTGCCAGCAGTCCCAACCAAGAGACCCAGTACTTC. It is translated as CASSPNQETQYF.

This chain connects TRBV19 to TRBJ2-6; TRBD1 is a possible D gene (6 bases). Deletions cut 3 bases from V and 2 bases from J, with 17 bases between. Looked up from germline, CDR1 is LNHDA and CDR2 is SQIVND (reference sequence). This CDR3 is built from 18 residues. The CDR3 protein is CASSIRGQGSTGANVLTF. Here the CDR3 DNA reads TGTGCCAGTAGTATTCGGGGACAAGGCAGCACTGGGGCCAACGTCCTGACTTTC. The full variable domain, rest sourced from reference TRBV19 and TRBJ2-6, is DGGITQSPKYLFRKEGQNVTLSCEQNLNHDAMYWYRQDPGQGLRLIYYSQIVNDFQKGDIAEGYSVSREKKESFPLTVTSAQKNPTAFYLCASSIRGQGSTGANVLTFGAGSRLTVL.

This CDR3 is CAWSAGTPIISNQPQHF. For the CDR3, the DNA is TGTGCCTGGAGTGCGGGGACACCGATCATTAGCAATCAGCCCCAGCATTTT. The chain employs TRBV30 and TRBJ1-5, with D possibly matching TRBD1 (6 bases). Per the germline V gene, CDR1 is GTSNPN and CDR2 is SVGIG (reference sequence). V lost 1 base and J 0 bases, leaving 16 bases between the germline ends. The CDR3 is 17 amino acids.

The genes are TRBV19 and TRBJ1-5; D ambiguous. The CDR3 consists of 14 residues. The germline gives CDR1 LNHDA, CDR2 SQIVND (reference sequence). V was clipped by 4 bases and J by 3 bases, with 10 bases between them. In DNA form, the CDR3 reads TGTGCCAGTAGTACCGTCGAGCTCAATCAGCCCCAGCATTTT. It translates to CASSTVELNQPQHF.

This clone was seen only a few times. The genes are TRBV7-6 and TRBJ2-1, with a weak D call TRBD1 (6 bases). The CDR3 loop spans 15 amino acids. V was shortened by 1 base and J by 4 bases, with 11 bases between the two germline ends. Germline CDR1 and CDR2: SGHVS and FNYEAQ. The CDR3 reads CASSLETGAYNEQFF. The CDR3 coding sequence is TGTGCCAGCAGCTTAGAGACAGGAGCTTACAATGAGCAGTTCTTC.

V is TRBV7-9 and J is TRBJ1-2; D gene unclear. The CDR3 loop spans 17 amino acids. Germline assignment: CDR1 SEHNR and CDR2 FQNEAQ (reference sequence). V lost 4 bases and J lost 2, with 20 bases in between. CDR3 in amino acids: CASSSWTGRGSNYGYTF. The CDR3 DNA is TGTGCCAGCAGCTCGTGGACGGGAAGAGGGTCGAACTATGGCTACACCTTC.

The chain carries TRBV5-8 and TRBJ2-7; 7 nucleotides agree with TRBD2. Trimming took 8 bases from V and 0 from J; bases not matched to a gene: 20. Germline CDR1 reads SGHTS; CDR2 reads YDEGEE. This CDR3 has 18 residues. The CDR3 coding sequence is TGTGCCAGTGGGAATAACCGGGACTATTTAAGGAGCTCCTACGAGCAGTACTTC. This gives the protein CASGNNRDYLRSSYEQYF.

The rearrangement joins TRBV15 to TRBJ1-1; the D is unclear. Trimming took 0 bases from V and 8 from J, leaving 7 bases between them. This CDR3 is built from 12 residues. Per the germline V gene, CDR1 is LNHNV and CDR2 is YYDKDF (reference sequence). CDR3: CATSRDGVEAFF. The CDR3 nucleotides read TGTGCCACCAGCAGAGACGGTGTAGAAGCTTTCTTT.

This clone was found once. The chain links TRBV19 to TRBJ2-7, with TRBD2 matching 7 bases. J gave up 2 bases and V 1 base, and 5 bases lay outside the gene matches. Germline CDR1 is LNHDA and CDR2 is SQIVND (reference sequence). The CDR3 extends over 15 amino acids. CDR3 loop: CASSIGEGRPYEQYF. CDR3 in DNA: TGTGCCAGTAGTATAGGGGAGGGGCGGCCCTACGAGCAGTACTTC.